A selection of T cell receptor beta chains follows, all from one sample in a study of cytomegalovirus exposure and HLA in healthy donors. Produced via immunoSEQ multiplex PCR; TCRdb's table is partial and in-frame only. The data contain around 140,000 clones, approximately 80% of them seen just once; the ten biggest clones take up roughly 10%. Sequencing was done on a sample of PBMCs. These receptor sequences come from an older woman in good health and CMV-seropositive. CDR3s include the opening cysteine and the closing phenylalanine or tryptophan. The D gene is left open where the match is weak. Not all rows give a size; the values are once, few, many and, for expanded clones, a class.

j_call clone_size v_call d_call cdr3_nt cdr3_aa
TRBJ2-7 NA TRBV7-3 TRBD2 TGTGCCAGCAGCTTAGCCGGGACTAGATCCCCCTACGAGCAGTACTTC CASSLAGTRSPYEQYF
TRBJ2-1 NA TRBV5-1 TRBD2 TGCGCCAGCAGCTTGTCGGGTGGGTGGATAGCGGGGACCGAGCAGTTCTTC CASSLSGGWIAGTEQFF
TRBJ2-1 NA TRBV4-1 TRBD2 TGCGCCAGCAGCCAAGGGGGCCTTCCTGGACTAGCGGACTACAATGAGCAGTTCTTC CASSQGGLPGLADYNEQFF
TRBJ2-5 NA TRBV7-2 NA TGTGCCAGCAGCTTAGCCCGGGAGCAAGAGACCCAGTACTTC CASSLAREQETQYF
TRBJ2-7 few TRBV5-4 TRBD2 TGTGCCAGCAGCCACGGGGGAGCGGGAGATAACTACGAGCAGTACTTC CASSHGGAGDNYEQYF
TRBJ2-5 few TRBV7-9 NA TGTGCCAGCAGCTTAGAGGGCTCCGGGGTGACCCAGTACTTC CASSLEGSGVTQYF
TRBJ2-7 once TRBV9 NA TGTGCCAGCAGCGTAAACTCCCCTAGCTCCTACGAGCAGTACTTC CASSVNSPSSYEQYF
TRBJ2-1 NA TRBV18 NA TGTGCCAGCTCACCAGTAGGGGGGGCCGTAGCGGCGTTCTTC CASSPVGGAVAAFF
TRBJ2-1 NA TRBV11-3 NA TGTGCCAGCAGCTTAGAGGTGGGCGGAGGTTACAATGAGCAGTTCTTC CASSLEVGGGYNEQFF
TRBJ2-2 NA TRBV6-1 NA TGTGCCAGCAGTGAGCGGGCGCGAAACACCGGGGAGCTGTTTTTT CASSERARNTGELFF
TRBJ1-5 NA TRBV20-1 NA TGCAGTGGGGGGAGGGGCCAGCCCCAGCATTTT CSGGRGQPQHF
TRBJ2-7 NA TRBV19 TRBD2 TGTGCCAGTAGTATTGCCTCGGGGGGACCCAACTACGAGCAGTACTTC CASSIASGGPNYEQYF
TRBJ2-7 NA TRBV6-5 NA TGTGCCAGCAGTTTGGGGGCGGGCCTCGGGGAGCAGTACTTC CASSLGAGLGEQYF
TRBJ2-7 NA TRBV9 TRBD2 TGTGCCAGCAGCGTAGCTAGCGGGGGATCCTACGAGCAGTACTTC CASSVASGGSYEQYF
TRBJ1-2 NA TRBV7-2 NA TGTGCCAGCAGCCCTAGTGCAGAAAACTATGGCTACACCTTC CASSPSAENYGYTF
TRBJ2-1 NA TRBV7-3 NA TGTGCCAGCAGCGCGGGACCGAGCTCCTACAATGAGCAGTTCTTC CASSAGPSSYNEQFF
TRBJ2-1 once TRBV29-1 TRBD2 TGCAGCGTTGAGGAGCGGGGATATGAGCAGTTCTTC CSVEERGYEQFF
TRBJ2-1 NA TRBV7-9 TRBD2 TGTGCCAGCAGTCGGACTAGCGGGAGTCGGGTCTTC CASSRTSGSRVF
TRBJ2-1 NA TRBV28 NA TGTGCCAGCAGTTTACGAACAGGGCCAAGTAAGGAGTTCTTC CASSLRTGPSKEFF
TRBJ2-7 once TRBV4-2 TRBD2 TGTGCCAGCAGCCAAGTCGGTCTAGCGGAGGGCCGGTACTTC CASSQVGLAEGRYF
TRBJ1-5 once TRBV27 NA TGTGCCAGCAGTTGGGGGAGGGACAATCAGCCCCAGCATTTT CASSWGRDNQPQHF
TRBJ2-3 NA TRBV19 TRBD2 TGTGCCAGTACTAGCGGACACACAGATACGCAGTATTTT CASTSGHTDTQYF
TRBJ1-4 NA TRBV5-4 NA TGTGCCAGCAGCTTGGCCGGAGGACAGATGAATGAAAAACTGTTTTTT CASSLAGGQMNEKLFF
TRBJ2-7 NA TRBV7-9 TRBD2 TGTGCCAGCAGCGCCAGACTAGCCGCCAGCTCCTACGAGCAGTACTTC CASSARLAASSYEQYF
TRBJ1-1 NA TRBV11-3 TRBD1 TGTGCCAGCAGCCACGACAGGGGTTTCACTGAAGCTTTCTTT CASSHDRGFTEAFF
TRBJ1-5 few TRBV6-5 TRBD1 TGTGCCAGCAGACCTCAGGGGGCCAGTCAGCCCCAGCATTTT CASRPQGASQPQHF
TRBJ2-7 few TRBV5-1 TRBD1 TGCGCCAGCAGCCCCTCCGGGACAGTCAACGAGCAGTACTTC CASSPSGTVNEQYF
TRBJ2-1 NA TRBV20-1 NA TGCAGTGGGGGCGATGAGCAGTTCTTC CSGGDEQFF
TRBJ1-4 NA TRBV5-1 NA TGCGCCAGCAGCTTGGGGACAAACAATGAAAAACTGTTTTTT CASSLGTNNEKLFF
TRBJ1-2 NA TRBV4-2 TRBD1 TGTGCCAGCAGCCAGGCAGAACAGGGGATTGGCGGCTACACCTTC CASSQAEQGIGGYTF
TRBJ2-1 NA TRBV10-1 NA TGCGCCAGCAGTTCAGGGAGGTATGAGCAGTTCTTC CASSSGRYEQFF
TRBJ1-4 NA TRBV28 NA TGTGCCAGCAGGGGCAGGGAGGCAACTAATGAAAAACTGTTTTTT CASRGREATNEKLFF
TRBJ1-2 NA TRBV30 NA TGTGCCTGGAGTGGCAGGGTGCATGGCTACACCTTC CAWSGRVHGYTF
TRBJ1-1 NA TRBV30 NA TGTGCCTGGAGTGTTCTATTTGGGCCTTACACTGAAGCTTTCTTT CAWSVLFGPYTEAFF
TRBJ2-7 NA TRBV18 NA TGTGCCAGCTCCCAGGGTGGCGAGCAGTACTTC CASSQGGEQYF
TRBJ1-5 NA TRBV18 TRBD1 TGTGTCAGCTCACTGACAGGGGAGTTTCAGCCCCAGCATTTT CVSSLTGEFQPQHF
TRBJ2-7 NA TRBV6-5 TRBD2 TGTGCCAGCAGTTACGACATCGGGACTACATACGAGCAGTACTTC CASSYDIGTTYEQYF
TRBJ2-7 NA TRBV5-4 TRBD2 TGTGCCAGCAGCTTAAGTGGGGGGGGAACCTACGAGCAGTACTTC CASSLSGGGTYEQYF
TRBJ1-2 NA TRBV4-2 TRBD1 TGTGCCAGCAGCCAGATAGGGACAGGGAATGGCTACACCTTC CASSQIGTGNGYTF
TRBJ2-7 NA TRBV10-2 NA TGCGCCAGCAGTCCACAGGGGACTGTCTACGAGCAGTACTTC CASSPQGTVYEQYF
TRBJ2-5 NA TRBV5-1 TRBD1 TGCGCCAGCAGCTTGGGGCAGGGGGCCCAGACCCAGTACTTC CASSLGQGAQTQYF
TRBJ2-1 NA TRBV7-3 TRBD2 TGTGCCAGCAGCTTAATGGCGGGAGCGGATGAGCAGTTCTTC CASSLMAGADEQFF